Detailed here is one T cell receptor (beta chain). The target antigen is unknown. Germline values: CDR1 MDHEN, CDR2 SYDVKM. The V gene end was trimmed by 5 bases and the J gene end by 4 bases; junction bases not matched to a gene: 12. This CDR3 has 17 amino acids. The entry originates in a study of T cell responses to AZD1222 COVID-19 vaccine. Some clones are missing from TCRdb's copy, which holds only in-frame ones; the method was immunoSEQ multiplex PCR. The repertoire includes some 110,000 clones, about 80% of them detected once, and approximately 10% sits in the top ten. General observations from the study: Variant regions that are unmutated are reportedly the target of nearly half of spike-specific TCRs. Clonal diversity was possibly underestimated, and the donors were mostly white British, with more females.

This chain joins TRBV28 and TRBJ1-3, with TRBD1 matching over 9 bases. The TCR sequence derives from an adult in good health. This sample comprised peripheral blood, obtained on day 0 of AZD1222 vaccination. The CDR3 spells CASSVVLGQGTGNTIYF. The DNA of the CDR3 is TGTGCCAGCAGTGTCGTTTTAGGACAGGGGACAGGAAACACCATATATTTT.